The text below deals with one T cell receptor beta chain. All enrollees were roughly 18 to 89 years old and from 20 to 30 US areas. This sample was included in a study of blood T cell repertoires in COVID-19. The length of the CDR3 is 15 residues. V lost 6 bases and J lost 3; bases outside the gene matches: 4. The germline gives CDR1 MNHEY, CDR2 SVGAGI. TCRdb keeps only in-frame clones here, not all; method: immunoSEQ multiplex PCR. Of roughly 380,000 clones in the sample, more than 75% were seen once. The TCR sequence derives from a man aged 30 to 45 who had recovered from COVID-19. The sample was PBMCs or T cells enriched from blood (not recorded which). This sequence joins TRBV6-5 and TRBJ2-3; 12 bases agree with TRBD2. CDR3 loop: CASRASGGATDTQYF. In nucleotides, the CDR3 is TGTGCCAGCAGAGCTAGCGGGGGGGCTACAGATACGCAGTATTTT.